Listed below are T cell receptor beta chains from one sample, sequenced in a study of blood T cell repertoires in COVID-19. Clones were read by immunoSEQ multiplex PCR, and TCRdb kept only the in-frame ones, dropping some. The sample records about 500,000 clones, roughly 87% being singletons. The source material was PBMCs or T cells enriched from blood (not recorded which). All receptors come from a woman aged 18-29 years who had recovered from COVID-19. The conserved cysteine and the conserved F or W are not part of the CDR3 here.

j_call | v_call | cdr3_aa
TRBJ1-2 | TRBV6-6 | ASSPGQAGT
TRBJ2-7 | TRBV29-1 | SVGTSHLQQY
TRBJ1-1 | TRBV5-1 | ASSFQEGTEAF
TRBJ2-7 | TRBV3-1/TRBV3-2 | ASSTDSSSYEQY
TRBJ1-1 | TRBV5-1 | ASSSGQGDTEAF
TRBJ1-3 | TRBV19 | ASNPRENSGNTIY
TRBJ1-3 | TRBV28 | ASSPPGQIGNTIY
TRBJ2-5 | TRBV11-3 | ASSLGGVGGETQY
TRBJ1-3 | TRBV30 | AWDTGTVSGNTIY
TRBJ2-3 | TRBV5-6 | ASSSFTDTQY
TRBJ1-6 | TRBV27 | ASRILNSPLH
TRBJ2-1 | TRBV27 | ASSLSRSSGGHEQF
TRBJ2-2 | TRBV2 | ASSRAGELF
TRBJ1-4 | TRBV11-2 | ASSSARGGLF
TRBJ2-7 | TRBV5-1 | ASSTGGPPEQY
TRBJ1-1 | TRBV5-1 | ASSRTGGMNTEAF
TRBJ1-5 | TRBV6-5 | ASRRTLDNQPQH
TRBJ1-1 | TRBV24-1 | ATSDAGGTEAF
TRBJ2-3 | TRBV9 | ASSVPAGNTDTQY
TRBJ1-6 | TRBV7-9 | ASSLEGEGSPLH
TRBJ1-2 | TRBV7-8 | ASSLGPTGDGYT
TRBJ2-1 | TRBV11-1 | ASSRGLMVEQF
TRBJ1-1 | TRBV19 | ASSVIMNTEAF